The 26 T cell receptor beta chains given below trace back to one sample, sequenced in a study of human T cells and chemical hapten exposure. Time point specified: patch test 1, 2 weeks after DPC sensitization. Treatment reported: therapeutic diphenylcyclopropenone sensitization with weekly scalp DPC. Via MiXCR, TCRdb re-called the RACE reads, giving one row per CDR3 protein. The top ten clones hold less than 2% of a sample with more than 150,000 distinct CDR3 sequences, 13% to 15% of them seen once. The sequenced sample was whole blood, obtained in connection with sensitization to the hapten diphenylcyclopropenone (DPC). These TCRs come from a woman in her thirties with alopecia areata. Some clones in this sample may be carry-over from other donors' samples.

The J gene is TRBJ2-5, the V gene TRBV27; D uncertain. Germline V gene data show CDR1 as MNHEY and CDR2 as SMNVEV (reference sequence). The CDR3 sequence is 15 residues long. With 5 bases removed from V and 3 bases from J, the gap between germline ends came to 16 bases. CDR3 loop: CASSPGFVGKETQYF. The CDR3 coding sequence is TGTGCCAGCAGTCCCGGGTTTGTTGGAAAAGAGACCCAGTACTTC.

In this sample, this clonotype turned up a few times. This chain links TRBV6-5 with TRBJ2-6; 7 bases are a match to TRBD1. The CDR3 sequence is 17 residues long. Germline CDR1 reads MNHEY; CDR2 reads SVGAGI. V lost 4 bases and J lost 2; bases outside the gene matches: 8. CDR3 DNA: TGTGCCAGCAGTTTCTACTCCGACAGGGCTGGGGCCAACGTCCTGACTTTC. It specifies CASSFYSDRAGANVLTF.

The chain employs TRBV7-8 and TRBJ2-7; TRBD1 aligns across 7 bases. CDR1 is SGHVS and CDR2 is FQNEAQ in the germline V gene. V dropped 4 bases and J dropped 6; count of bases not matched to a gene: 9. The CDR3 runs to 14 residues. The CDR3, as DNA: TGTGCCAGCAGCTCGCTGACAGGGAAAGGCGAGCAGTACTTC. Translated, it gives CASSSLTGKGEQYF.

The gene calls are TRBV5-6 and TRBJ1-2; D unresolved. Germline V gene lookup returns CDR1 SGHDT and CDR2 YYEEEE. The CDR3 has 16 residues. The germline V and J ends were trimmed by 4 bases and 4 bases, with 20 bases remaining between them. For the CDR3, the DNA is TGTGCCAGCAGCCAAATGTGGGGATCACGAGGCTATGGCTACACCTTC. As protein: CASSQMWGSRGYGYTF.

V and J are TRBV28 and TRBJ2-3; D remains ambiguous. The CDR3 extends over 11 amino acids. Germline V gives CDR1 MDHEN, CDR2 SYDVKM. The germline V and J ends were trimmed by 7 bases and 1 base, with 3 bases remaining between them. CDR3 nucleotide sequence: TGTGCCAGCATCGGCACAGATACGCAGTATTTT. Translation: CASIGTDTQYF.

This clonotype was seen repeatedly, ten times or more. This chain connects TRBV7-9 to TRBJ1-1, with TRBD1 as a possible D gene (5 bases). CDR3 length equals 12 residues. V lost 5 bases and J 10 bases, leaving 14 bases between the germline ends. Germline V gene sequence: CDR1 SEHNR, CDR2 FQNEAQ (reference sequence). The CDR3 loop is CASSPGRQGAFF. In nucleotides, the CDR3 is TGTGCCAGCAGCCCCGGTCGGCAGGGAGCTTTCTTT.

This clonotype has just a few counts. The chain combines TRBV20-1 with TRBJ2-2; perhaps TRBD2 as D (7 bases). V shed 5 bases and J shed 6 bases, with 19 bases lying between them. This CDR3 is 15 amino acids long. Germline V lookup: CDR1 DFQATT, CDR2 SNEGSKA (reference sequence). This CDR3 reads CSAAKRGQPAGELFF. CDR3 nucleotide sequence: TGCAGTGCTGCCAAGCGGGGACAACCGGCCGGGGAGCTGTTTTTT.

The chain links TRBV3-1 to TRBJ2-1; 8 positions match TRBD1. Germline-derived CDR1 and CDR2 are LGHDT and YNNKEL (reference sequence). Trimming took 4 bases from V and 6 from J; bases not matched to a gene: 8. The CDR3 length is 15 residues. This CDR3 reads CASSLDRGAGNEQFF. The CDR3 nucleotides read TGTGCCAGCAGCCTTGACAGGGGCGCCGGCAATGAGCAGTTCTTC.

In this sample, this clonotype turned up a few times. The chain employs TRBV11-2 and TRBJ2-7; 11 bases fit TRBD2. CDR3 length: 18 residues. Germline-derived CDR1 and CDR2 are SGHAT and FQNNGV. V was clipped by 4 bases and J by 2 bases; unmatched bases: 13. In DNA, the CDR3 is TGTGCCAGCAGCTCTAGACGGACTAGCGGGTTGGGAACCTACGAGCAGTACTTC. Translating it yields CASSSRRTSGLGTYEQYF.

The chain carries TRBV6-6 and TRBJ2-7; the match to TRBD2 covers 7 bases. This CDR3 is built from 13 residues. V lost 6 bases to trimming and J lost 4 bases; unmatched junction nucleotides: 6. Germline V lookup: CDR1 MNHNY, CDR2 SVGAGI (reference sequence). This CDR3 is CASRQTSMYEQYF. The CDR3 DNA follows: TGTGCCAGCAGACAGACTAGCATGTACGAGCAGTACTTC.

This clonotype was seen a handful of times. The chain couples TRBV12-3 or TRBV12-4 to TRBJ2-7, with 7 bases lining up with TRBD1. Trimming removed 5 bases from V and 7 bases from J; junction bases left unmatched: 8. The CDR3 sequence is 13 residues long. CDR3: CASSLSQGMEQYF. CDR3 DNA: TGTGCCAGCAGTCTCTCACAGGGGATGGAGCAGTACTTC.

The genes are TRBV20-1 and TRBJ1-1; maybe TRBD1 (5 bases). The CDR3 consists of 13 residues. Per the germline V gene, CDR1 is DFQATT and CDR2 is SNEGSKA (reference sequence). Trimming pared 6 bases from V and 5 bases from J, leaving 16 bases between. CDR3 DNA: TGCAGTGCCCCACGGGGGGGTAGAACTGAAGCTTTCTTT. Amino acids: CSAPRGGRTEAFF.

This clonotype came up a few times. The rearrangement uses TRBV10-3 and TRBJ1-1, with a weak D call TRBD1 (6 bases). Trimming cost V 2 bases and J 4 bases, with 14 bases left between them. In germline, CDR1 is ENHRY, CDR2 SYGVKD. CDR3 length: 15 amino acids. CDR3: CAISELLTGVTEAFF. The CDR3 nucleotides are TGTGCCATCAGTGAGCTATTGACAGGTGTCACTGAAGCTTTCTTT.

The chain is built from TRBV20-1 and TRBJ1-5; 9 nucleotides match TRBD1. CDR3 length: 15 residues. The germline V gene encodes CDR1 DFQATT and CDR2 SNEGSKA (reference sequence). V was pared by 0 bases and J by 5 bases, with 5 bases of the junction left unmatched. CDR3 in amino acids: CSARDPGTGYQPQHF. CDR3 sequence (DNA): TGCAGTGCTAGAGATCCTGGGACAGGGTATCAGCCCCAGCATTTT.

This clonotype was counted a few times. The chain combines TRBV6-5 with TRBJ2-7; D might be TRBD1 (6 bases). Germline values: CDR1 MNHEY, CDR2 SVGAGI. The CDR3 is made up of 14 amino acids. V shed 4 bases and J shed 6 bases, with 16 bases lying between them. The CDR3 nucleotides are TGTGCCAGCAGTTTTGTACAGGGAAGTCGCGAGCAGTACTTC. Translated, it gives CASSFVQGSREQYF.

The rearrangement uses TRBV7-2 and TRBJ2-2; 10 positions match TRBD2. Germline V gene lookup returns CDR1 SGHTA and CDR2 FQGNSA. The CDR3 spans 15 residues. The junction had 1 base not matched to a gene; V was cut back by 1 base and J by 5 bases. CDR3 DNA: TGTGCCAGCAGCTTAGTAGCGGGAGGTACCGGGGAGCTGTTTTTT. Its translation: CASSLVAGGTGELFF.

This chain connects TRBV5-6 to TRBJ2-5; D is perhaps TRBD2 (6 bases). The CDR3 loop spans 15 amino acids. V shed 4 bases and J shed 5 bases, with 18 bases lying between them. Germline CDR1 reads SGHDT; CDR2 reads YYEEEE. The CDR3, as DNA: TGTGCCAGCAGCATCCTCACGGGAGCAACCGAGACCCAGTACTTC. Protein: CASSILTGATETQYF.

This clonotype was counted a few times. This sequence joins TRBV6-1 and TRBJ1-1; 9 bases align to TRBD1. J gave up 6 bases and V 3 bases, and 11 bases lay outside the gene matches. The CDR3 contains 16 residues. Germline V gene data show CDR1 as MNHNS and CDR2 as SASEGT. CDR3 in DNA: TGTGCCAGCAGTGAGCTGGGACAGGGTAGGATGTCTGAAGCTTTCTTT. It specifies CASSELGQGRMSEAFF.

This chain connects TRBV5-4 to TRBJ2-3; D may be TRBD2 (5 bases). The CDR3 consists of 15 residues. The V and J ends lost 5 bases and 2 bases respectively, with 15 bases between them. Germline V CDR1 and CDR2: SGHNT, YYREEE (reference sequence). In DNA form, the CDR3 reads TGTGCCAGCAGGGAAGGAGGCTGGTACACAGATACGCAGTATTTT. Translating gives CASREGGWYTDTQYF.

This clonotype has only a few counts. The rearrangement uses TRBV5-1 and TRBJ1-3; D remains unclear. The CDR3 is 14 residues long. Germline loops: CDR1 SGHRS, CDR2 YFSETQ. V lost 0 bases to trimming and J lost 1 base, with 5 bases between them. For the CDR3, the DNA is TGCGCCAGCAGCTTGGCAGGTTCTGGAAACACCATATATTTT. Translation gives CASSLAGSGNTIYF.

There are a few counts of this clonotype. The chain joins TRBV11-2 to TRBJ2-5, with D unresolved. The V and J ends lost 5 bases and 6 bases respectively, with 7 bases between them. CDR3 size: 11 residues. The germline V gene has CDR1 SGHAT and CDR2 FQNNGV. CDR3 DNA sequence: TGTGCCAGCAGCCCCTTACAGACCCAGTACTTC. Protein product: CASSPLQTQYF.

The chain joins TRBV3-1 to TRBJ1-6; D not resolved. This CDR3 has 14 amino acids. Trimming removed 1 base from V and 8 bases from J, with 9 bases in between. Germline V gene sequence: CDR1 LGHDT, CDR2 YNNKEL (reference sequence). In nucleotides, the CDR3 is TGTGCCAGCAGCCAAGCGGTTAGGGATTCACCCCTCCACTTT. This gives the protein CASSQAVRDSPLHF.

This clonotype was seen repeatedly, ten times or more. The chain recombines TRBV5-1 with TRBJ2-6, with 9 bases matching TRBD1. The CDR3 extends over 15 amino acids. The trim removed 4 bases at V and 4 bases at J, leaving 3 bases unmatched. The germline gives CDR1 SGHRS, CDR2 YFSETQ. CDR3 DNA sequence: TGCGCCAGCAGCCCACAGGGGGCCGGGGCCAACGTCCTGACTTTC. This translates into CASSPQGAGANVLTF.

This chain joins TRBV20-1 and TRBJ1-5; maybe TRBD1 (6 bases). The CDR3 spans 15 residues. The germline V and J ends were trimmed by 5 bases and 2 bases, with 16 bases remaining between them. Germline loops: CDR1 DFQATT, CDR2 SNEGSKA (reference sequence). CDR3 loop: CSAGGAGARNQPQHF. DNA of the CDR3: TGCAGTGCTGGGGGGGCAGGGGCGCGCAATCAGCCCCAGCATTTT.

The chain links TRBV18 to TRBJ1-2; D unclear. This CDR3 comprises 14 residues. V shed 3 bases and J shed 2 bases, with 10 bases lying between them. CDR1 and CDR2 (germline): KGHSH, LQKENI. Here the CDR3 DNA reads TGTGCCAGCTCACCGTTGGATACAAACTATGGCTACACCTTC. Protein sequence: CASSPLDTNYGYTF. The full variable domain, rest sourced from reference TRBV18 and TRBJ1-2, is NAGVMQNPRHLVRRRGQEARLRCSPMKGHSHVYWYRQLPEEGLKFMVYLQKENIIDESGMPKERFSAEFPKEGPSILRIQQVVRGDSAAYFCASSPLDTNYGYTFGSGTRLTVV.

CDR3 DNA: TGTGCCAGCAGTCGGGGTAGCGGGGGGTTTCGAGTCAATGAGCAGTTCTTC. Protein sequence: CASSRGSGGFRVNEQFF. The V call is TRBV28, the J call TRBJ2-1; 10 nucleotides line up with TRBD2. Trimming cost V 5 bases and J 6 bases; bases outside gene matches: 13. This CDR3 is built from 17 residues. Germline CDR1 and CDR2: MDHEN and SYDVKM. The full variable domain, its missing parts supplied by reference TRBV28 and TRBJ2-1, is DVKVTQSSRYLVKRTGEKVFLECVQDMDHENMFWYRQDPGLGLRLIYFSYDVKMKEKGDIPEGYSVSREKKERFSLILESASTNQTSMYLCASSRGSGGFRVNEQFFGPGTRLTVL.